The 16 T cell receptor beta chains below were found in one sample sequenced in a study of blood T cell repertoires in COVID-19 (dated by TCRdb to 2019 to 2021). Libraries were built with the immunoSEQ multiplex PCR assay. TCRdb took over this immuneACCESS table, retaining in-frame rearrangements with V and J assigned. Such tables are incomplete; in checked studies, under half of the missing clones stem from an unresolved V gene, and the remainder is unexplained. The sample table lists roughly 60,000 clones, approximately 82% of them with a count of one. About 3.5% of the sample is in the top ten clones. The specimen was peripheral blood. These receptor sequences come from an elderly woman with acute or convalescent COVID-19.

This rearrangement joins TRBV5-1 to TRBJ1-3, with TRBD1 identical over 9 bases. Germline loops: CDR1 SGHRS, CDR2 YFSETQ. The V segment lost 4 bases and the J segment 0 bases; nucleotides outside the gene matches: 5. The CDR3 contains 16 residues. The CDR3 coding sequence is TGCGCCAGCAGCAGGGACAGGGCGTTCTCTGGAAACACCATATATTTT. It is translated as CASSRDRAFSGNTIYF.

The chain couples TRBV12-5 to TRBJ2-4; weak D call: TRBD2 (6 bases). Trimming removed 0 bases at V and 6 bases at J, with 21 bases between. The CDR3 runs 18 residues. The V gene's germline CDR1 is LGHNT and CDR2 FRNRAP. This chain's CDR3 is CASGLVIGGPGTPNIQYF. CDR3 DNA: TGTGCTAGTGGTTTGGTAATCGGCGGACCCGGGACTCCAAACATTCAGTACTTC.

This clone was found once. The chain recombines TRBV15 with TRBJ1-2; D is possibly TRBD1 (6 bases). Between the trimmed V and J ends, which lost 0 bases and 0 bases, there was a span of 11 bases. The CDR3 extends over 16 amino acids. Germline CDR1 and CDR2: LNHNV and YYDKDF (reference sequence). Here the CDR3 DNA reads TGTGCCACCAGCAGAGATGGGGACACACCTAACTATGGCTACACCTTC. Translated: CATSRDGDTPNYGYTF.

The chain links TRBV9 to TRBJ2-6; maybe TRBD2 (6 bases). This CDR3 is 18 amino acids long. Germline CDR1 is SGDLS and CDR2 is YYNGEE. The V and J ends lost 3 bases and 4 bases respectively, with 20 bases between them. The CDR3 sequence is CASSEGGWKTGGANVLTF. The CDR3 nucleotides read TGTGCCAGCAGCGAGGGAGGATGGAAAACGGGCGGGGCCAACGTCCTGACTTTC. The full variable domain, with the rest looked up from reference TRBV9 and TRBJ2-6, is DSGVTQTPKHLITATGQRVTLRCSPRSGDLSVYWYQQSLDQGLQFLIQYYNGEERAKGNILERFSAQQFPDLHSELNLSSLELGDSALYFCASSEGGWKTGGANVLTFGAGSRLTVL.

V is TRBV2 and J is TRBJ2-2, with D possibly matching TRBD1 (6 bases). V was shortened by 3 bases and J by 5 bases, with 13 bases between the two germline ends. The CDR3 has 15 residues. The germline gives CDR1 SNHLY, CDR2 FYNNEI. CDR3 region: CASSDRGTGTGELFF. The CDR3 DNA follows: TGTGCCAGCAGTGACAGGGGAACGGGTACCGGGGAGCTGTTTTTT.

The rearrangement links TRBV7-6 to TRBJ1-5, with 10 positions matching TRBD1. The germline gives CDR1 SGHVS, CDR2 FNYEAQ. The CDR3 length is 15 residues. The ends lost 1 base at V and 4 bases at J; junction bases unmatched: 1. Here the CDR3 reads CASSLGTGGNQPQHF. The CDR3 DNA is TGTGCCAGCAGCTTAGGGACAGGGGGTAATCAGCCCCAGCATTTT.

The V and J genes are TRBV5-1 and TRBJ1-3; 8 bases are a match to TRBD1. This CDR3 is built from 16 residues. Germline-derived CDR1 and CDR2 are SGHRS and YFSETQ. With 0 bases clipped from V and 3 bases from J, the junction kept 5 bases outside the gene matches. The chain's CDR3 is CASSLDGQGGGNTIYF. The CDR3 nucleotides read TGCGCCAGCAGCTTGGACGGACAGGGAGGTGGAAACACCATATATTTT.

The J gene is TRBJ2-6, the V gene TRBV7-2; no clear D gene. Germline values: CDR1 SGHTA, CDR2 FQGNSA. V dropped 5 bases and J dropped 0 bases, with 11 bases sitting between them. The CDR3 length is 16 residues. The CDR3 spells CASSPTRTSGANVLTF. CDR3 nucleotides: TGTGCCAGCAGCCCCACAAGAACCTCTGGGGCCAACGTCCTGACTTTC. The entire variable domain, with the rest obtained from reference TRBV7-2 and TRBJ2-6, is as follows: GAGVSQSPSNKVTEKGKDVELRCDPISGHTALYWYRQSLGQGLEFLIYFQGNSAPDKSGLPSDRFSAERTGGSVSTLTIQRTQQEDSAVYLCASSPTRTSGANVLTFGAGSRLTVL.

A few counts support this clone. V is TRBV4-2 and J is TRBJ1-1; tentative D call: TRBD1 (6 bases). The germline V and J ends were trimmed by 4 bases and 7 bases, with 13 bases remaining between them. There are 13 residues in the CDR3. CDR1 is LGHNA, CDR2 YNFKEQ, per germline. The CDR3 DNA reads as TGTGCCAGCAGCCGCGACAGGATCGATGAAGCTTTCTTT. This sequence encodes CASSRDRIDEAFF.

The J gene is TRBJ1-2, the V gene TRBV3-1 (or the pseudogene TRBV3-2); 8 nucleotides align to TRBD1. The V segment lost 2 bases and the J segment 8 bases; nucleotides outside the gene matches: 22. The CDR3 sequence is 19 residues long. Germline CDR1 and CDR2: LGHDT and YNNKEL (reference sequence). CDR3 region: CASSQQDLAFQGAAWGYTF. The CDR3, as DNA: TGTGCCAGCAGCCAACAAGATCTTGCTTTTCAGGGGGCCGCCTGGGGCTACACCTTC.

This chain connects TRBV7-2 to TRBJ1-2; 8 bases match TRBD1. Germline V CDR1 and CDR2: SGHTA, FQGNSA. The CDR3 is 16 amino acids. The junction had 10 bases not matched to a gene; V was cut back by 5 bases and J by 2 bases. Here the CDR3 reads CASSARQGARNYGYTF. CDR3 nucleotides: TGTGCCAGCAGCGCTCGTCAGGGGGCGCGAAACTATGGCTACACCTTC.

CDR3 amino acids: CSVRQGTDSPLHF. For the CDR3, the DNA is TGCAGCGTCCGACAGGGTACGGATTCACCCCTCCACTTT. The chain joins TRBV29-1 to TRBJ1-6; 7 bases are a match to TRBD1. Looked up from germline, CDR1 is SQVTM and CDR2 is ANQGSEA. Trimming removed 6 bases from V and 8 bases from J; junction bases left unmatched: 7. The CDR3 is 13 amino acids.

V gene TRBV6-5 combines with J gene TRBJ2-2, with 8 nucleotides matching TRBD1. This CDR3 spans 16 amino acids. The germline CDR1 and CDR2 sequences are MNHEY and SVGAGI. V shed 4 bases, J shed 5 bases, and the junction held 9 bases outside the gene matches. The CDR3 sequence is CASSFSTGARTGELFF. In DNA form, the CDR3 reads TGTGCCAGCAGTTTTTCGACAGGGGCACGGACCGGGGAGCTGTTTTTT.

V usage is TRBV7-2 and J usage is TRBJ2-7; tentative D call: TRBD1 (5 bases). Trimming took 5 bases from V and 0 from J, leaving 14 bases between them. This CDR3 region has 15 residues. Germline-derived CDR1 and CDR2 are SGHTA and FQGNSA. The CDR3 here is CASSPHTGNSYEQYF. The CDR3 DNA sequence: TGTGCCAGCAGCCCCCATACAGGAAACTCCTACGAGCAGTACTTC.

The CDR3 loop is CASIQLTDNYGYTF. The CDR3 DNA reads TGTGCCAGCATCCAATTGACAGATAACTATGGCTACACCTTC. The V gene is TRBV6-5, the J gene TRBJ1-2, with D maybe TRBD1 (5 bases). Germline loops: CDR1 MNHEY, CDR2 SVGAGI. Trimming shortened V by 7 bases and J by 1 base, and 13 bases separated the two germline ends. The CDR3 has 14 residues.

The J gene is TRBJ2-7, the V gene TRBV28, with TRBD2 matching 9 bases. Trimming at V came to 2 bases and at J to 4 bases, leaving 6 bases not matched to a gene. Germline V gene lookup returns CDR1 MDHEN and CDR2 SYDVKM. The CDR3 consists of 15 residues. In DNA form, the CDR3 reads TGTGCCAGCAGTTTAGAGGCGGGAGGGCCTTACGAGCAGTACTTC. Its protein product is CASSLEAGGPYEQYF.